The 19 T cell receptor beta chains in this list originate from one sample, sequenced in a study of vaccination and CD4 T cells after COVID-19. With the Oncomine TCR Beta short-read assay, DNA from cultured CD4+ T cells was sequenced. TCRdb independently ran MiXCR on the PCR reads; one entry per CDR3 protein. The profile covers about 6,900 distinct CDR3 sequences, with around a quarter appearing a single time and approximately 31% taken by the ten largest. Treatment indicated: approximately nine-day PBMC culture with coronavirus spike peptide pools or control peptides (ViraFEST assay). Samples of CD4+ T cells were obtained from the unexposed donor before the COVID-19 pandemic (2011-2018). Which antigens these TCRs recognize remains unknown. The specimen was CD4+ T cells from blood, cultured in vitro. Source of these receptors: a human donor in good health.

This clonotype was seen more than once but under ten times. This rearrangement joins TRBV4-3 to TRBJ1-1, with 7 nucleotides matching TRBD1. CDR3 length: 15 amino acids. In germline, CDR1 is LGHNA, CDR2 YSLEER. The trim removed 2 bases at V and 1 base at J, leaving 4 bases unmatched. CDR3 sequence reads: CASSQPGQWNTEAFF. The CDR3, as DNA: TGCGCCAGCAGCCAACCGGGACAGTGGAACACTGAAGCTTTCTTT.

V is TRBV6-1 and J is TRBJ2-7, with D perhaps being TRBD1 or TRBD2 (6 bases each). This CDR3 is built from 15 residues. Deletions cut 2 bases from V and 3 bases from J, with 14 bases between. The germline V gene encodes CDR1 MNHNS and CDR2 SASEGT. The CDR3 DNA reads TGTGCCAGCAGTGAAAGTGAGGGGGAGGTCTACGAGCAGTACTTC. This translates into CASSESEGEVYEQYF.

A few counts support this clonotype. The rearrangement joins TRBV30 to TRBJ1-5; D gene unclear. The CDR3 is 13 residues long. The germline CDR1 and CDR2 sequences are GTSNPN and SVGIG (reference sequence). Trimming took 0 bases from V and 2 from J, leaving 5 bases between them. The CDR3 sequence: CAWSVTGNQPQHF. DNA of the CDR3: TGTGCCTGGAGTGTAACAGGCAATCAGCCCCAGCATTTT.

The chain has TRBV5-6 and TRBJ1-2, with TRBD1 as a possible D gene (6 bases). Trimming took off 3 bases at V and 8 bases at J, with 14 bases between the two ends. Per the germline V gene, CDR1 is SGHDT and CDR2 is YYEEEE. CDR3 length: 13 residues. The CDR3 loop is CASSSAGGNGYTF. The CDR3 DNA is TGTGCCAGCAGCTCGGCGGGGGGCAACGGCTACACCTTC.

The chain recombines TRBV5-1 with TRBJ2-5, with a tentative D call TRBD1 (6 bases). The CDR3 spans 15 residues. The germline gives CDR1 SGHRS, CDR2 YFSETQ. V was cut by 5 bases and J by 1 base, with 15 bases left in between. CDR3 sequence: CASSPIQGGQETQYF. The CDR3 DNA follows: TGCGCCAGCAGTCCGATACAGGGCGGCCAAGAGACCCAGTACTTC.

This clonotype is medium-sized within its sample. The V call is TRBV6-5, the J call TRBJ1-6, with 11 bases identical to TRBD1. CDR1 and CDR2 from the germline V gene are MNHEY and SVGAGI. This CDR3 has 17 amino acids. V was pared by 0 bases and J by 10 bases, with 8 bases of the junction left unmatched. As DNA, the CDR3 is TGTGCCAGCAGTTACTCGATATGGGACAGGGGGTCCTCACCCCTCCACTTT. Its translation is CASSYSIWDRGSSPLHF.

The genes are TRBV27 and TRBJ2-2; D gene unclear. The CDR3 spans 14 residues. Trimming cost V 6 bases and J 7 bases, with 15 bases left between them. CDR1 is MNHEY and CDR2 is SMNVEV in the germline V gene (reference sequence). The CDR3 sequence: CASRPTRTNGELFF. In DNA, the CDR3 is TGTGCCAGCAGACCTACCAGGACCAACGGGGAGCTGTTTTTT.

By sample fraction, this clonotype is medium-sized (0.01 to 0.1%). The chain carries TRBV7-3 and TRBJ2-3; D is perhaps TRBD2 (5 bases). Between the trimmed V and J ends, which lost 2 bases and 4 bases, there was a span of 7 bases. This CDR3 contains 13 residues. Per germline, CDR1 SGHTA and CDR2 FQGTGA. DNA of the CDR3: TGTGCCAGCAGCTTAGGGGAGCCAGATACGCAGTATTTT. Protein product: CASSLGEPDTQYF. The full variable domain, rest sourced from reference TRBV7-3 and TRBJ2-3, is GAGVSQTPSNKVTEKGKYVELRCDPISGHTALYWYRQSLGQGPEFLIYFQGTGAADDSGLPNDRFFAVRPEGSVSTLKIQRTERGDSAVYLCASSLGEPDTQYFGPGTRLTVL.

The V call is TRBV10-3, the J call TRBJ1-1, with TRBD1 matching over 7 bases. The CDR3 runs to 14 residues. Trimming cost V 3 bases and J 4 bases; bases outside gene matches: 5. Germline CDR1 ENHRY, CDR2 SYGVKD. CDR3 nucleotides: TGTGCCATCAGTGACGCACAGGGGACCACTGAAGCTTTCTTT. Its translation is CAISDAQGTTEAFF.

This clonotype was found a few times. The rearrangement uses TRBV28 and TRBJ1-1; maybe TRBD1 (5 bases). Germline V gene lookup returns CDR1 MDHEN and CDR2 SYDVKM. V was clipped by 3 bases and J by 5 bases, with 13 bases between them. This CDR3 contains 14 residues. CDR3 sequence (DNA): TGTGCCAGCAGTTTGTCGGCAGGGAGGACTGAAGCTTTCTTT. Its protein product is CASSLSAGRTEAFF.

In this sample, this clonotype turned up a few times. J is TRBJ2-5 and V is TRBV20-1; D gene uncertain. This CDR3 contains 10 residues. V gave up 6 bases and J gave up 4 bases, with 6 bases separating them. Per the germline V gene, CDR1 is DFQATT and CDR2 is SNEGSKA (reference sequence). For the CDR3, the DNA is TGCAGTGCAGACCTAGAGACCCAGTACTTC. It is translated as CSADLETQYF.

The rearrangement links TRBV3-1 to TRBJ1-2; D is perhaps TRBD1 (6 bases). Germline V lookup: CDR1 LGHDT, CDR2 YNNKEL (reference sequence). The CDR3 totals 13 residues. With 4 bases removed from V and 6 bases from J, the gap between germline ends came to 12 bases. CDR3 in DNA: TGTGCCAGCAGCCCCAGGGGAGTACATGGCTACACCTTC. Protein product: CASSPRGVHGYTF.

The V call is TRBV2, the J call TRBJ1-1; D call uncertain. This CDR3 is built from 14 residues. Trimming removed 9 bases from V and 3 bases from J, with 17 bases in between. Germline-derived CDR1 and CDR2 are SNHLY and FYNNEI. This chain's CDR3 is CASGWVSSDTEAFF. CDR3 nucleotides: TGTGCCAGTGGGTGGGTTTCCTCGGACACTGAAGCTTTCTTT.

The V and J genes are TRBV6-1 and TRBJ2-5, with D possibly matching TRBD1 (5 bases). Looked up from germline, CDR1 is MNHNS and CDR2 is SASEGT. V dropped 7 bases and J dropped 0 bases, with 12 bases sitting between them. The CDR3 spans 14 residues. This CDR3 reads CASTAGWYQETQYF. In DNA form, the CDR3 reads TGTGCCAGCACGGCAGGGTGGTACCAAGAGACCCAGTACTTC.

This clonotype showed up just a few times. The chain carries TRBV20-1 and TRBJ1-1, with D unclear. The V end lost 4 bases, the J end lost 0 bases, and 12 bases lay between the germline ends. This CDR3 comprises 14 residues. CDR1 and CDR2 from the germline V gene are DFQATT and SNEGSKA (reference sequence). The CDR3 region has the DNA TGCAGTGCTATACACGGACCTATGAACACTGAAGCTTTCTTT. It specifies CSAIHGPMNTEAFF.

The rearrangement links TRBV6-1 to TRBJ1-5, with no clear D. CDR1 and CDR2 (germline): MNHNS, SASEGT. This CDR3 region has 11 residues. The V gene lost 5 bases and the J gene lost 10 bases, with 9 bases spanning the gap. The CDR3 nucleotides read TGTGCCAGCAGTCCCTCCGGACCCCAGCATTTT. Protein: CASSPSGPQHF.

This clonotype was observed a handful of times. The CDR3 DNA is TGTGCCTGGAGCCTTTTGACAGGGTTCGAGGACGAGCAGTACTTC. Its protein product is CAWSLLTGFEDEQYF. The chain recombines TRBV30 with TRBJ2-7; 7 bases are a match to TRBD1. V was clipped by 3 bases and J by 5 bases; unmatched bases: 13. The CDR3 has 15 residues. Per germline, CDR1 GTSNPN and CDR2 SVGIG (reference sequence).

In its sample, this clonotype was seen once. The chain couples TRBV12-3 or TRBV12-4 to TRBJ1-2; D gene unclear. The CDR3 covers 13 residues. The germline V and J ends were trimmed by 3 bases and 6 bases, with 11 bases remaining between them. DNA for the CDR3: TGTGCCAGCAGTTTTACCTCGACCAATGGCTACACCTTC. Protein: CASSFTSTNGYTF.

The chain joins TRBV18 to TRBJ2-7, with D perhaps matching TRBD2 (6 bases). The CDR3 totals 13 residues. The germline V gene encodes CDR1 KGHSH and CDR2 LQKENI. V was cut by 3 bases and J by 4 bases, with 10 bases left in between. CDR3 DNA sequence: TGTGCCAGCTCACCGGTAGGGACTTACGAGCAGTACTTC. Protein sequence: CASSPVGTYEQYF.